This is a list of T cell receptor beta chains from one sample in a study of T-cell reconstitution after alpha-beta-depleted transplantation in children. TCRdb re-called the PCR reads with MiXCR, one entry per CDR3 protein. The table records approximately 110,000 distinct CDR3 sequences, 23% of them present only once. This specimen was PBMCs, mostly from graft donor cells, taken 180 days after TCRalphabeta/CD19-depleted stem cell transplant. The origin of the receptors is a male patient aged 2 to 10 who had a stem cell transplant for chronic granulomatous disease, so the T cells may come from the graft donor. CDR3s include the opening cysteine and the closing phenylalanine or tryptophan. Each record gives: CDR3 length, J gene, V gene, CDR3 protein.

15 TRBJ2-5 TRBV28 CASSSVRTYQETQYF
16 TRBJ2-7 TRBV6-5 CASSYLEVAGAYEQYF
14 TRBJ1-3 TRBV5-1 CASSGGSSGNTIYF
16 TRBJ2-4 TRBV7-2 CASSLSSLGTKNIQYF
15 TRBJ2-7 TRBV7-8 CASSDRDRGSYEQYF
15 TRBJ2-6 TRBV12-3/TRBV12-4 CASRPFPSGANVLTF
15 TRBJ2-3 TRBV5-5 CASSPGTTSTDTQYF
11 TRBJ2-1 TRBV28 CASSWRSEQFF
16 TRBJ2-1 TRBV29-1 CSADSSGTSGRGEQFF
11 TRBJ2-7 TRBV28 CAVQGAYEQYF
17 TRBJ2-1 TRBV6-2/TRBV6-3 CASSYSPELLSYNEQFF
18 TRBJ1-3 TRBV7-6 CASSLSLSESQPRNTIYF
16 TRBJ2-1 TRBV13 CASSSSSGRAWDEQFF
16 TRBJ2-1 TRBV20-1 CSARSLNELIYNEQFF
16 TRBJ1-2 TRBV5-1 CASSFRGPEANYGYTF
11 TRBJ2-1 TRBV20-1 CSASPHNEQFF
18 TRBJ2-1 TRBV6-1 CASSEEGLAGGQYNEQFF
16 TRBJ2-1 TRBV5-1 CASSLNPGLAFNEQFF
15 TRBJ2-1 TRBV10-3 CAIRATSGDYNEQFF
12 TRBJ2-3 TRBV29-1 CSTGLGIHTQYF
15 TRBJ2-3 TRBV12-3/TRBV12-4 CASSQWTGGVDTQYF
12 TRBJ2-5 TRBV20-1 CSAGPGSETQYF
14 TRBJ2-5 TRBV25-1 CASSEYRDGRTQYF
17 TRBJ2-1 TRBV7-2 CASSLYVQGASYNEQFF
16 TRBJ2-3 TRBV4-1 CASSQVLAGSTDTQYF
11 TRBJ2-1 TRBV12-3/TRBV12-4 CASRTSGEQFF
14 TRBJ1-2 TRBV7-2 CASSPSEGSYGYTF
15 TRBJ2-1 TRBV4-3 CASSHEWGSYNEQFF
13 TRBJ2-7 TRBV20-1 CSASRGLFGEQYF
16 TRBJ2-3 TRBV12-3/TRBV12-4 CASSPRHARGTDTQYF
12 TRBJ2-7 TRBV27 CASSAQGYEQYF